Each of the 25 T cell receptor beta chains below was sequenced from the same sample in a study of identical twins. Each CDR3 protein is one row after TCRdb ran MiXCR on the 5' RACE reads. The repertoire has some 790,000 distinct CDR3 sequences, about 20% of them found once; the top ten carry about an eighth. These data also featured in a second study, about T cells expressing NK-cell markers.

The sequencing sample was made of PBMCs. These receptors all come from a woman between 18 and 29 years old in good health.

This clonotype appeared a few times. The gene calls are TRBV7-2 and TRBJ2-1; weak D call: TRBD2 (6 bases). V lost 1 base, J lost 4 bases, and 11 bases lay in between. From germline, CDR1 is SGHTA and CDR2 FQGNSA. This CDR3 is 15 amino acids long. CDR3 loop: CASSLGRDGYNEQFF. DNA for the CDR3: TGTGCCAGCAGCTTAGGGCGGGACGGATACAATGAGCAGTTCTTC.

The V and J genes are TRBV6-5 and TRBJ1-5, with D tentatively TRBD1 (6 bases). Trimming took 2 bases from V and 0 from J, leaving 14 bases between them. The germline V gene encodes CDR1 MNHEY and CDR2 SVGAGI. The length of the CDR3 is 17 residues. The CDR3: CASSYAGGSLSNQPQHF. CDR3 coding DNA: TGTGCCAGCAGTTACGCGGGGGGCAGCCTTAGCAATCAGCCCCAGCATTTT.

This chain connects TRBV6-2 or TRBV6-3 to TRBJ2-2; possibly TRBD2 for D (6 bases). The CDR3 totals 16 residues. Trimming removed 7 bases from V and 1 base from J, with 16 bases in between. CDR1 and CDR2 (germline): MNHEY, SVGEGT. The CDR3 sequence is CASNLARGQNTGELFF. CDR3 DNA sequence: TGTGCCAGCAACCTGGCGCGGGGCCAGAACACCGGGGAGCTGTTTTTT.

The rearrangement links TRBV5-1 to TRBJ2-1, with D perhaps TRBD1 or TRBD2 (5 bases each). The length of the CDR3 is 17 residues. Germline V lookup: CDR1 SGHRS, CDR2 YFSETQ. Trimming cost V 3 bases and J 5 bases, with 21 bases left between them. The CDR3 region has the DNA TGCGCCAGCAGCTCCCATCACGGTGGGGGAACGGACAATGAGCAGTTCTTC. Its translation: CASSSHHGGGTDNEQFF.

The genes are TRBV9 and TRBJ2-7; D might be TRBD1 (6 bases). CDR1 is SGDLS and CDR2 is YYNGEE in the germline V gene. The CDR3 has 14 residues. Trimming cost V 0 bases and J 4 bases, with 11 bases left between them. The CDR3 loop is CASSVAGELYEQYF. In nucleotides, the CDR3 is TGTGCCAGCAGCGTAGCAGGGGAGCTGTACGAGCAGTACTTC.

The V call is TRBV12-3 or TRBV12-4, the J call TRBJ2-3; perhaps TRBD2 as D (6 bases). V was shortened by 3 bases and J by 2 bases, with 12 bases between the two germline ends. The CDR3 is made up of 15 amino acids. CDR3 nucleotides: TGTGCCAGCAGTTTTTCGCGGGGCGTCACAGATACGCAGTATTTT. It specifies CASSFSRGVTDTQYF.

This clonotype was detected a few times. V usage is TRBV6-5 and J usage is TRBJ2-1, with D possibly being TRBD1 or TRBD2 (7 bases each). Trimming took 0 bases from V and 7 from J, leaving 16 bases between them. The CDR3 runs 16 residues. Per germline, CDR1 MNHEY and CDR2 SVGAGI. The CDR3 protein is CASSYSGRGGPNEQFF. The CDR3 DNA is TGTGCCAGCAGTTACTCCGGCAGGGGGGGCCCGAATGAGCAGTTCTTC.

This clonotype has more than one count but fewer than ten. The chain has TRBV24-1 and TRBJ2-7; 8 bases line up with TRBD1. The germline V gene encodes CDR1 KGHDR and CDR2 SFDVKD. With 7 bases clipped from V and 2 bases from J, the junction kept 12 bases outside the gene matches. The CDR3 runs 16 residues. The CDR3 coding sequence is TGTGCCACCAGAAGACCTAGGGACAGGCAAGCCTACGAGCAGTACTTC. Protein: CATRRPRDRQAYEQYF.

In this sample, this clonotype turned up a few times. The rearrangement uses TRBV5-1 and TRBJ1-2; TRBD1 agrees at 8 bases. CDR1 and CDR2 from the germline V gene are SGHRS and YFSETQ. After removal of 1 base from V and 6 bases from J, the junction contained 2 bases not matched to a gene. The CDR3 covers 13 residues. The CDR3 reads CASSLMTGDGYTF. The CDR3 DNA follows: TGCGCCAGCAGCTTGATGACAGGGGATGGCTACACCTTC.

This clonotype was seen at least ten times. CDR3 sequence reads: CASSLVGGLIHTDTQYF. In nucleotides, the CDR3 is TGTGCCAGCAGCTTAGTTGGGGGCCTTATTCACACAGATACGCAGTATTTT. The chain employs TRBV7-8 and TRBJ2-3, with D maybe TRBD1 (6 bases). Germline V gene lookup returns CDR1 SGHVS and CDR2 FQNEAQ. Trimming stripped 1 base from V and 2 bases from J, with 16 bases between. This CDR3 spans 17 amino acids.

This clonotype was seen more than once but under ten times. The chain employs TRBV7-2 and TRBJ1-3; TRBD1 is a possible D gene (5 bases). CDR1 and CDR2 (germline): SGHTA, FQGNSA. The CDR3 totals 13 residues. The ends were cut back, 5 bases at V and 4 bases at J, with 9 bases in the middle. This chain's CDR3 is CASSPNRGNTIYF. CDR3 DNA sequence: TGTGCCAGCAGCCCCAACAGGGGAAACACCATATATTTT.

This clonotype occurred many times. The rearrangement uses TRBV7-2 and TRBJ2-2; D possibly matches TRBD1 or TRBD2 (5 bases each). The CDR3 consists of 15 residues. The germline V gene has CDR1 SGHTA and CDR2 FQGNSA. Between the trimmed V and J ends, which lost 6 bases and 4 bases, there was a span of 15 bases. CDR3 sequence reads: CASSWGRRSTGELFF. The CDR3 bases are TGTGCCAGCAGTTGGGGACGGCGATCCACCGGGGAGCTGTTTTTT. Together with reference TRBV7-2 and TRBJ2-2, the CDR3 gives the full variable domain: GAGVSQSPSNKVTEKGKDVELRCDPISGHTALYWYRQSLGQGLEFLIYFQGNSAPDKSGLPSDRFSAERTGGSVSTLTIQRTQQEDSAVYLCASSWGRRSTGELFFGEGSRLTVL.

This sequence joins TRBV5-1 and TRBJ1-6; weak D call: TRBD1 (5 bases). The V end lost 0 bases, the J end lost 8 bases, and 15 bases lay between the germline ends. The length of the CDR3 is 16 residues. Germline V gene lookup returns CDR1 SGHRS and CDR2 YFSETQ. The CDR3 coding sequence is TGCGCCAGCAGCTTGGCGGGGGGATACGAATATTCACCCCTCCACTTT. This gives the protein CASSLAGGYEYSPLHF.

This clonotype showed up just a few times. The chain has TRBV20-1 and TRBJ1-1, with D unresolved. The V end was cut by 4 bases, the J end by 1 base, with 10 bases between. Germline CDR1 and CDR2: DFQATT and SNEGSKA (reference sequence). This CDR3 has 13 amino acids. CDR3 coding DNA: TGCAGTGCTACACGGGCTCGGAACACTGAAGCTTTCTTT. Translation gives CSATRARNTEAFF.

This clonotype was found a few times. The V and J genes are TRBV18 and TRBJ2-5; possibly TRBD1 or TRBD2 for D (6 bases each). CDR3 length equals 19 residues. Trimming pared 3 bases from V and 5 bases from J, leaving 28 bases between. The germline CDR1 and CDR2 sequences are KGHSH and LQKENI. The CDR3 protein is CASSPPIPSGAEHWETQYF. The CDR3 nucleotides read TGTGCCAGCTCACCTCCCATCCCCTCGGGGGCGGAGCACTGGGAGACCCAGTACTTC. Full variable domain (missing parts from reference TRBV18 and TRBJ2-5): NAGVMQNPRHLVRRRGQEARLRCSPMKGHSHVYWYRQLPEEGLKFMVYLQKENIIDESGMPKERFSAEFPKEGPSILRIQQVVRGDSAAYFCASSPPIPSGAEHWETQYFGPGTRLLVL.

V gene TRBV4-3 combines with J gene TRBJ1-1, with a tentative D call TRBD1 (5 bases). The CDR3 is 15 residues long. CDR1 LGHNA and CDR2 YSLEER come from the germline V gene. V lost 2 bases to trimming and J lost 5 bases, with 15 bases between them. CDR3 loop: CASSQSNRGRTEAFF. The DNA of the CDR3 is TGCGCCAGCAGCCAATCGAATCGGGGGAGGACTGAAGCTTTCTTT.

This clonotype was picked up a small number of times. The chain recombines TRBV7-6 with TRBJ2-3, with 12 bases matching TRBD2. This CDR3 has 17 amino acids. V lost 0 bases to trimming and J lost 2 bases; unmatched junction nucleotides: 3. CDR1 SGHVS and CDR2 FNYEAQ come from the germline V gene. The CDR3 loop reads CASSLALAGGFTDTQYF. The CDR3 region has the DNA TGTGCCAGCAGCTTAGCTCTAGCGGGGGGGTTCACAGATACGCAGTATTTT.

The chain recombines TRBV15 with TRBJ2-7; D remains ambiguous. The CDR3 has 12 amino acids. Deletions cut 5 bases from V and 2 bases from J, with 7 bases between. Germline V gene lookup returns CDR1 LNHNV and CDR2 YYDKDF (reference sequence). CDR3: CATSGLAYEQYF. The CDR3 bases are TGTGCCACCAGCGGGCTAGCCTACGAGCAGTACTTC.

This chain links TRBV12-3 or TRBV12-4 with TRBJ1-5; D unresolved. Trimming shortened V by 5 bases and J by 2 bases, and 13 bases separated the two germline ends. There are 15 residues in the CDR3. The CDR3 here is CASSLGGHRNQPQHF. As DNA, the CDR3 is TGTGCCAGCAGTCTGGGCGGGCACCGCAATCAGCCCCAGCATTTT.

J is TRBJ2-1 and V is TRBV20-1, with D possibly matching TRBD2 (5 bases). The CDR3 loop spans 14 amino acids. The V gene's germline CDR1 is DFQATT and CDR2 SNEGSKA (reference sequence). The ends were cut back, 0 bases at V and 4 bases at J, with 10 bases in the middle. The CDR3 coding sequence is TGCAGTGCTAGAGATCCCCTAGCTTACAATGAGCAGTTCTTC. This translates into CSARDPLAYNEQFF.

The chain couples TRBV4-3 to TRBJ2-7, with a tentative D call TRBD1 (5 bases). V was cut by 2 bases and J by 0 bases, with 14 bases left in between. Germline V gene sequence: CDR1 LGHNA, CDR2 YSLEER. The length of the CDR3 is 16 residues. CDR3 protein: CASSQPTGVSSYEQYF. The CDR3 region has the DNA TGCGCCAGCAGCCAACCTACAGGAGTCAGCTCCTACGAGCAGTACTTC.

The chain links TRBV20-1 to TRBJ2-3, with D possibly matching TRBD1 (6 bases). The CDR3 extends over 16 amino acids. Trimming cost V 0 bases and J 9 bases, with 22 bases left between them. The germline gives CDR1 DFQATT, CDR2 SNEGSKA (reference sequence). CDR3 DNA sequence: TGCAGTGCTAGAGATGACTTAAAGGGGGTAAGGGACACGCAGTATTTT. This translates into CSARDDLKGVRDTQYF.

In its sample, this clonotype was seen a few times. The V gene is TRBV24-1, the J gene TRBJ2-3; 7 bases are shared with TRBD1. Germline trimming cut 4 bases from V and 5 bases from J; bases unmatched to any gene: 5. Germline CDR1 reads KGHDR; CDR2 reads SFDVKD. The CDR3 runs to 14 residues. The CDR3 here is CATSDRAGGDTQYF. CDR3 in DNA: TGTGCCACCAGTGACAGGGCAGGGGGAGATACGCAGTATTTT.

This chain uses TRBV6-5 with TRBJ2-5; the D gene could be TRBD1 or TRBD2 (5 bases each). The V end was cut by 4 bases, the J end by 3 bases, with 18 bases between. This CDR3 contains 16 residues. The germline V gene has CDR1 MNHEY and CDR2 SVGAGI. CDR3 bases: TGTGCCAGCAGTTCACCCTTTAGGGACGGTAAAGAGACCCAGTACTTC. Amino acid sequence: CASSSPFRDGKETQYF.

The V gene is TRBV30, the J gene TRBJ2-1; no firm D call. The germline V and J ends were trimmed by 3 bases and 10 bases, with 10 bases remaining between them. The germline CDR1 and CDR2 sequences are GTSNPN and SVGIG (reference sequence). This CDR3 comprises 11 residues. CDR3 sequence (DNA): TGTGCCTGGAGCACCTCCGTAGAGCAGTTCTTC. Translated: CAWSTSVEQFF.